Each of the 25 T cell receptor beta chains below was sequenced from the same sample in a study of identical twins. TCRdb passed the 5' RACE reads through MiXCR, listing each CDR3 protein once. The table records 500,000 or so distinct CDR3 sequences, 14% of them present only once. The data were also submitted as part of a second study, on yellow fever vaccine responses in identical twins.

Sample: CD4+ T cells sorted from blood. The receptors come from a woman between 18 and 30 years old in good health.

This clonotype has a handful of counts. The rearrangement links TRBV10-1 to TRBJ2-7, with D maybe TRBD1 (5 bases). Germline V gene sequence: CDR1 WNHNN, CDR2 SYGVQD (reference sequence). The CDR3 consists of 11 residues. Trimming stripped 6 bases from V and 7 bases from J, with 10 bases between. CDR3 in DNA: TGCGCCAGCAGCCCAGGGTTAGAGCAGTACTTC. This translates into CASSPGLEQYF.

This clonotype has ten or more counts. The chain uses TRBV12-3 or TRBV12-4 and TRBJ2-5; the D is unclear. This CDR3 has 15 residues. V was trimmed by 7 bases and J by 3 bases, leaving 18 bases between them. CDR3 sequence reads: CASTLRVTRKETQYF. For the CDR3, the DNA is TGTGCCAGCACACTTAGAGTCACCAGGAAAGAGACCCAGTACTTC.

CDR3: CASKNRVYEQYF. The DNA for the CDR3 is TGTGCCAGCAAGAACAGGGTCTACGAGCAGTACTTC. This rearrangement joins TRBV6-5 to TRBJ2-7; tentative D call: TRBD1 (6 bases). Germline-derived CDR1 and CDR2 are MNHEY and SVGAGI. The V gene lost 7 bases and the J gene lost 3 bases, with 10 bases spanning the gap. This CDR3 comprises 12 residues.

This clonotype appeared many times. The chain links TRBV12-3 or TRBV12-4 to TRBJ1-5; the D is unclear. This CDR3 is 16 amino acids long. V was cut by 1 base and J by 4 bases, with 14 bases left in between. The CDR3 sequence is CASSLVLTGRNQPQHF. The CDR3, as DNA: TGTGCCAGCAGTTTAGTCCTTACCGGTCGTAATCAGCCCCAGCATTTT.

The V and J genes are TRBV6-1 and TRBJ2-2; 11 positions match TRBD2. V was clipped by 3 bases and J by 7 bases; unmatched bases: 7. Per germline, CDR1 MNHNS and CDR2 SASEGT. CDR3 length equals 16 residues. CDR3 in amino acids: CASSDSGRADGGELFF. CDR3 DNA sequence: TGTGCCAGCAGTGATAGCGGGAGGGCCGATGGCGGGGAGCTGTTTTTT.

The chain recombines TRBV7-2 with TRBJ2-7, with D perhaps TRBD2 (5 bases). The CDR3 extends over 16 amino acids. V lost 5 bases and J 4 bases, leaving 21 bases between the germline ends. The germline V gene has CDR1 SGHTA and CDR2 FQGNSA. The CDR3 loop is CASSPLGFTSRYEQYF. In DNA, the CDR3 is TGTGCCAGCAGCCCCCTGGGGTTCACTAGTAGATACGAGCAGTACTTC.

This clonotype turned up a few times. This chain uses TRBV7-3 with TRBJ2-3; 12 bases line up with TRBD2. The CDR3 has 16 amino acids. CDR1 SGHTA and CDR2 FQGTGA come from the germline V gene. V was pared by 3 bases and J by 6 bases, with 7 bases of the junction left unmatched. The CDR3 loop reads CASSFTSGGWLDTQYF. CDR3 bases: TGTGCCAGCAGCTTTACTAGCGGGGGGTGGTTGGATACGCAGTATTTT.

This clonotype was detected ten times or more. The CDR3 loop is CSARERPTGANEQFF. The CDR3 DNA follows: TGCAGTGCAAGGGAGAGACCGACTGGGGCCAATGAGCAGTTCTTC. The rearrangement joins TRBV20-1 to TRBJ2-1; D may correspond to TRBD1 or TRBD2 (5 bases each). The CDR3 sequence is 15 residues long. CDR1 DFQATT and CDR2 SNEGSKA come from the germline V gene (reference sequence). Trimming stripped 6 bases from V and 6 bases from J, with 21 bases between.

In its sample, this clonotype was seen a few times. The V and J genes are TRBV3-1 and TRBJ2-2, with no clear D. Looked up from germline, CDR1 is LGHDT and CDR2 is YNNKEL (reference sequence). CDR3 length equals 14 residues. Trimming left V 2 bases short and J 4 bases short, with 8 bases between. The CDR3 protein is CASSQMGSTGELFF. The DNA of the CDR3 is TGTGCCAGCAGCCAAATGGGAAGCACCGGGGAGCTGTTTTTT.

This clonotype has only a few counts. The chain has TRBV20-1 and TRBJ2-7, with D perhaps TRBD2 (6 bases). Germline V gives CDR1 DFQATT, CDR2 SNEGSKA (reference sequence). This CDR3 comprises 14 residues. Trimming left V 3 bases short and J 2 bases short, with 14 bases between. CDR3 region: CSASRDSGAYEQYF. As DNA, the CDR3 is TGCAGTGCTAGCAGGGATAGCGGAGCCTACGAGCAGTACTTC.

This clonotype came up many times. The V call is TRBV4-3, the J call TRBJ2-6; a weak D match, TRBD1 (6 bases). The germline gives CDR1 LGHNA, CDR2 YSLEER. V lost 6 bases and J lost 0, with 9 bases in between. The CDR3 spans 15 residues. The CDR3 here is CASSSQGSGANVLTF. The CDR3 DNA is TGCGCCAGCAGTTCACAGGGCTCTGGGGCCAACGTCCTGACTTTC.

The chain uses TRBV29-1 and TRBJ2-5, with 10 bases fitting TRBD2. CDR3 length: 13 amino acids. After removal of 6 bases from V and 5 bases from J, the junction contained 6 bases not matched to a gene. CDR1 is SQVTM and CDR2 is ANQGSEA in the germline V gene. CDR3 in amino acids: CSVVGSGGETQYF. The CDR3, as DNA: TGCAGCGTGGTGGGTAGCGGGGGGGAGACCCAGTACTTC. The complete variable domain, with remaining parts taken from reference TRBV29-1 and TRBJ2-5, reads SAVISQKPSRDICQRGTSLTIQCQVDSQVTMMFWYRQQPGQSLTLIATANQGSEATYESGFVIDKFPISRPNLTFSTLTVSNMSPEDSSIYLCSVVGSGGETQYFGPGTRLLVL.

This clonotype has more than one count but fewer than ten. The rearrangement links TRBV6-2 or TRBV6-3 to TRBJ2-5, with 14 bases identical to TRBD2. With V trimmed by 8 bases and J by 4 bases, 3 bases remained unmatched. Per the germline V gene, CDR1 is MNHEY and CDR2 is SVGEGT. The CDR3 contains 14 residues. The CDR3 DNA is TGTGCCAGCTCTGGACTAGCGGGAGGAGAGACCCAGTACTTC. Its translation: CASSGLAGGETQYF.

This clonotype has just a few counts. The chain combines TRBV2 with TRBJ1-3; the match to TRBD1 covers 7 bases. The V segment lost 6 bases and the J segment 4 bases; nucleotides outside the gene matches: 6. This CDR3 contains 14 residues. CDR1 and CDR2 (germline): SNHLY, FYNNEI. The chain's CDR3 is CASRATGVGNTIYF. CDR3 DNA sequence: TGTGCCAGCAGGGCAACAGGGGTCGGAAACACCATATATTTT.

The rearrangement links TRBV7-2 to TRBJ1-5; TRBD1 is a possible D gene (5 bases). The V and J ends lost 4 bases and 3 bases respectively, with 13 bases between them. This CDR3 comprises 15 residues. CDR1 and CDR2 from the germline V gene are SGHTA and FQGNSA. CDR3 region: CASSSPGRNNQPQHF. The CDR3, as DNA: TGTGCCAGCAGCTCCCCAGGGAGGAACAATCAGCCCCAGCATTTT.

The chain joins TRBV5-1 to TRBJ1-4; 7 bases agree with TRBD1. This CDR3 region has 16 residues. Trimming removed 5 bases from V and 0 bases from J; junction bases left unmatched: 7. In germline, CDR1 is SGHRS, CDR2 YFSETQ. CDR3 DNA: TGCGCCAGCAGAAGACAGGGAGGAGCAACTAATGAAAAACTGTTTTTT. Its protein is CASRRQGGATNEKLFF.

The rearrangement uses TRBV6-5 and TRBJ1-2; D perhaps matches TRBD1 (5 bases). Germline V gene data show CDR1 as MNHEY and CDR2 as SVGAGI. The CDR3 length is 13 residues. With 4 bases removed from V and 2 bases from J, the gap between germline ends came to 8 bases. In DNA form, the CDR3 reads TGTGCCAGCAGTTTACAGGAGAACTATGGCTACACCTTC. Translated, it gives CASSLQENYGYTF.

The rearrangement joins TRBV6-5 to TRBJ2-7; D is unclear. CDR3 size: 15 residues. The germline CDR1 and CDR2 sequences are MNHEY and SVGAGI. Trimming took off 4 bases at V and 2 bases at J, with 15 bases between the two ends. CDR3 amino acids: CASSSPGLGTYEQYF. DNA for the CDR3: TGTGCCAGCAGTTCTCCCGGATTGGGAACCTACGAGCAGTACTTC.

This clonotype has just a few counts. The rearrangement joins TRBV20-1 to TRBJ2-1; TRBD2 matches at 11 bases. The junction had 4 bases not matched to a gene; V was cut back by 3 bases and J by 0 bases. Germline CDR1 DFQATT, CDR2 SNEGSKA (reference sequence). The CDR3 is 16 amino acids. The CDR3 loop reads CSASVAGGASYNEQFF. The CDR3 DNA sequence: TGCAGTGCTAGCGTAGCGGGGGGGGCCTCCTACAATGAGCAGTTCTTC.

This clonotype has more than one count but fewer than ten. The J gene is TRBJ2-2, the V gene TRBV12-3 or TRBV12-4; 11 nucleotides align to TRBD1. V was pared by 6 bases and J by 6 bases, with 9 bases of the junction left unmatched. This CDR3 spans 16 amino acids. The CDR3 region has the DNA TGTGCCAGCAGCACTACTCGGACAGGGGGCTCCGGGGAGCTGTTTTTT. It encodes CASSTTRTGGSGELFF.

The chain links TRBV6-1 to TRBJ2-1, with 9 bases fitting TRBD1. The CDR3 has 14 amino acids. CDR1 and CDR2 (germline): MNHNS, SASEGT. Trimming removed 7 bases from V and 9 bases from J; junction bases left unmatched: 10. The CDR3 is CASTPGQGRFEQFF. DNA of the CDR3: TGTGCCAGCACCCCCGGACAGGGGAGGTTTGAGCAGTTCTTC.

The V and J genes are TRBV5-1 and TRBJ2-3; D is perhaps TRBD1 (6 bases). Trimming removed 2 bases from V and 6 bases from J, with 13 bases in between. The CDR3 spans 14 residues. Germline lookup yields CDR1 SGHRS and CDR2 YFSETQ. The CDR3, as DNA: TGCGCCAGCAGCTTTAGTGGGGGCGCCGATACGCAGTATTTT. Translation gives CASSFSGGADTQYF. Together with reference TRBV5-1 and TRBJ2-3, the CDR3 gives the full variable domain: KAGVTQTPRYLIKTRGQQVTLSCSPISGHRSVSWYQQTPGQGLQFLFEYFSETQRNKGNFPGRFSGRQFSNSRSEMNVSTLELGDSALYLCASSFSGGADTQYFGPGTRLTVL.

This chain uses TRBV5-1 with TRBJ2-7; the match to TRBD1 covers 7 bases. Germline V CDR1 and CDR2: SGHRS, YFSETQ. The CDR3 totals 15 residues. Trimming removed 4 bases from V and 5 bases from J; junction bases left unmatched: 12. The CDR3: CASSVTGDSRHEQYF. For the CDR3, the DNA is TGCGCCAGCAGCGTAACAGGGGATTCTCGCCACGAGCAGTACTTC.

A few counts support this clonotype. This chain links TRBV7-9 with TRBJ2-7, with 7 bases aligning to TRBD1. CDR1 and CDR2 (germline): SEHNR, FQNEAQ (reference sequence). There are 14 residues in the CDR3. V lost 4 bases to trimming and J lost 1 base; unmatched junction nucleotides: 4. CDR3 loop: CASSSQGESYEQYF. As DNA, the CDR3 is TGTGCCAGCAGCTCCCAGGGGGAATCCTACGAGCAGTACTTC.

The chain joins TRBV15 to TRBJ1-6; D remains unclear. Trimming removed 1 base from V and 8 bases from J, with 6 bases in between. CDR1 LNHNV and CDR2 YYDKDF come from the germline V gene (reference sequence). This CDR3 has 13 residues. The DNA for the CDR3 is TGTGCCACCAGCAGAGTCGGCGATTCACCCCTCCACTTT. Its translation is CATSRVGDSPLHF.